Each of the 16 T cell receptor beta chains below was sequenced from the same sample in a study of human T cells and chemical hapten exposure. TCRdb reprocessed the RACE reads with MiXCR, giving one entry per CDR3 protein. This sample carries about 170,000 distinct CDR3 sequences, about a quarter of them seen once, and the ten largest clones take 2.1%. Time point meaning: patch test 3, about 24 weeks after DPC sensitization. Treatment meaning: therapeutic diphenylcyclopropenone sensitization with weekly scalp DPC. The sequencing used whole blood, collected in connection with sensitization to the hapten diphenylcyclopropenone (DPC). The receptor source for this set is a woman under 30 with alopecia areata. Some clones in this sample may be carry-over from other donors' samples.

V gene TRBV18 combines with J gene TRBJ2-3, with D tentatively TRBD1 (6 bases). V lost 1 base and J lost 3, with 14 bases in between. The germline gives CDR1 KGHSH, CDR2 LQKENI. The CDR3 totals 16 residues. CDR3 nucleotide sequence: TGTGCCAGCTCACCACGGGCCCTAGGGGGTACAGATACGCAGTATTTT. Translation: CASSPRALGGTDTQYF.

This sequence joins TRBV10-3 and TRBJ2-1; no definite D call. The CDR3 totals 11 residues. In germline, CDR1 is ENHRY, CDR2 SYGVKD. With 9 bases removed from V and 4 bases from J, the gap between germline ends came to 7 bases. The CDR3 region is CAIGAYNEQFF. The CDR3 nucleotides read TGTGCCATAGGCGCTTACAATGAGCAGTTCTTC.

The J gene is TRBJ2-1, the V gene TRBV10-2; a possible D gene is TRBD2 (6 bases). The CDR3 sequence is 14 residues long. The V end was cut by 6 bases, the J end by 5 bases, with 14 bases between. Germline V gene sequence: CDR1 WSHSY, CDR2 SAAADI. DNA of the CDR3: TGCGCCAGCAGCTGGGGAGGAGGGCACAATGAGCAGTTCTTC. It translates to CASSWGGGHNEQFF.

The chain joins TRBV5-1 to TRBJ1-2, with no clear D. Germline V gene data show CDR1 as SGHRS and CDR2 as YFSETQ. This CDR3 contains 17 residues. The V end lost 2 bases, the J end lost 2 bases, and 19 bases lay between the germline ends. The CDR3 DNA sequence: TGCGCCAGCAGCTTCGTGACCGACTTTTCGGCAAACTATGGCTACACCTTC. Protein sequence: CASSFVTDFSANYGYTF. The full variable domain, its missing parts supplied by reference TRBV5-1 and TRBJ1-2, is KAGVTQTPRYLIKTRGQQVTLSCSPISGHRSVSWYQQTPGQGLQFLFEYFSETQRNKGNFPGRFSGRQFSNSRSEMNVSTLELGDSALYLCASSFVTDFSANYGYTFGSGTRLTVV.

This clonotype was recorded a few times. This chain connects TRBV12-3 or TRBV12-4 to TRBJ2-7, with unresolved D. The CDR3 runs 12 residues. Trimming took 5 bases from V and 2 from J, leaving 7 bases between them. CDR3 DNA: TGTGCCAGCAGTCGCCAAACCTACGAGCAGTACTTC. This sequence encodes CASSRQTYEQYF.

The chain links TRBV29-1 to TRBJ2-1; tentatively, D is TRBD1 or TRBD2 (5 bases each). The CDR3 totals 14 residues. Germline values: CDR1 SQVTM, CDR2 ANQGSEA. V lost 1 base, J lost 2 bases, and 9 bases lay in between. The CDR3 region has the DNA TGCAGCGTTGAAGTGGGGACCGCCTACAATGAGCAGTTCTTC. Amino acids: CSVEVGTAYNEQFF.

The J gene is TRBJ1-3, the V gene TRBV4-1; 7 bases match TRBD1. The germline V gene encodes CDR1 MGHRA and CDR2 YSYEKL. This CDR3 spans 15 amino acids. V was clipped by 4 bases and J by 3 bases; unmatched bases: 6. The CDR3 is CASSPIDRDGNTIYF. CDR3 in DNA: TGCGCCAGCAGCCCCATCGACAGGGATGGAAACACCATATATTTT.

In its sample, this clonotype was seen many times. The V call is TRBV7-9, the J call TRBJ2-5, with 13 nucleotides matching TRBD2. The CDR3 runs to 15 residues. J gave up 5 bases and V 7 bases, and 7 bases lay outside the gene matches. In germline, CDR1 is SEHNR, CDR2 FQNEAQ (reference sequence). CDR3 sequence reads: CASTTSGRAKETQYF. The DNA for the CDR3 is TGTGCCAGCACCACTAGCGGGAGGGCCAAGGAGACCCAGTACTTC.

This chain joins TRBV29-1 and TRBJ1-2; 8 nucleotides line up with TRBD1. With V trimmed by 0 bases and J by 12 bases, 6 bases remained unmatched. Germline V CDR1 and CDR2: SQVTM, ANQGSEA. The CDR3 consists of 12 residues. The CDR3: CSVEDLTGDHTF. CDR3 DNA: TGCAGCGTTGAAGATCTGACAGGGGACCACACCTTC.

Notes on this clonotype: Germline is not matched at one junction end, which may reflect a read error. The V gene is TRBV12-3 or TRBV12-4, the J gene TRBJ1-1; D might be TRBD1 (5 bases). CDR3 length: 14 residues. This chain's CDR3 is CVSRPGRMNTEAFF. In DNA, the CDR3 is TGTGTCAGCAGGCCGGGACGAATGAACACTGAAGCTTTCTTT.

The chain recombines TRBV7-2 with TRBJ2-7, with 8 bases identical to TRBD1. With V trimmed by 5 bases and J by 2 bases, 5 bases remained unmatched. The CDR3 totals 14 residues. Germline loops: CDR1 SGHTA, CDR2 FQGNSA. The CDR3 sequence: CASSTRTGPYEQYF. DNA for the CDR3: TGTGCCAGCAGCACCAGGACAGGGCCCTACGAGCAGTACTTC.

The CDR3 DNA reads as TGTGCCAGCAGTTACTCGATTGGGACTACCTACACCGGGGAGCTGTTTTTT. Translating it yields CASSYSIGTTYTGELFF. The V call is TRBV6-2 or TRBV6-3, the J call TRBJ2-2; the match to TRBD2 covers 7 bases. This CDR3 contains 17 residues. With 0 bases clipped from V and 3 bases from J, the junction kept 7 bases outside the gene matches. In germline, CDR1 is MNHEY, CDR2 SVGEGT.

The chain carries TRBV7-9 and TRBJ1-5; TRBD1 matches 7 bases. The length of the CDR3 is 17 residues. Germline-derived CDR1 and CDR2 are SEHNR and FQNEAQ (reference sequence). V gave up 5 bases and J gave up 0 bases; unmatched junction bases: 10. The CDR3 reads CASSLLSGTVSNQPQHF. CDR3 bases: TGTGCCAGCAGCCTACTATCCGGGACAGTTAGCAATCAGCCCCAGCATTTT. Variable domain in full (rest from reference TRBV7-9 and TRBJ1-5): DTGVSQNPRHKITKRGQNVTFRCDPISEHNRLYWYRQTLGQGPEFLTYFQNEAQLEKSRLLSDRFSAERPKGSFSTLEIQRTEQGDSAMYLCASSLLSGTVSNQPQHFGDGTRLSIL.

This clonotype has more than one count but fewer than ten. This sequence joins TRBV29-1 and TRBJ2-3; the D call may be TRBD1 or TRBD2 (6 bases each). Trimming removed 5 bases at V and 6 bases at J, with 18 bases between. This CDR3 has 14 amino acids. Germline V lookup: CDR1 SQVTM, CDR2 ANQGSEA. CDR3 protein: CSVYWSRRGDTQYF. In nucleotides, the CDR3 is TGCAGCGTTTACTGGTCTAGGAGGGGGGATACGCAGTATTTT.

This chain uses TRBV12-5 with TRBJ1-1; 7 bases fit TRBD1. Germline CDR1 reads LGHNT; CDR2 reads FRNRAP. The CDR3 is made up of 15 amino acids. The V gene end was trimmed by 0 bases and the J gene end by 5 bases; junction bases not matched to a gene: 6. The CDR3 coding sequence is TGTGCTAGTGGTTTGGTAACAGGGGAGGGGACTGAAGCTTTCTTT. Translating gives CASGLVTGEGTEAFF. Supplemented by reference TRBV12-5 and TRBJ1-1, the full variable domain reads DARVTQTPRHKVTEMGQEVTMRCQPILGHNTVFWYRQTMMQGLELLAYFRNRAPLDDSGMPKDRFSAEMPDATLATLKIQPSEPRDSAVYFCASGLVTGEGTEAFFGQGTRLTVV.

In this sample, this clonotype turned up a few times. The chain uses TRBV27 and TRBJ1-6; TRBD1 might be the D (5 bases). The CDR3 length is 14 residues. Deletions cut 8 bases from V and 7 bases from J, with 15 bases between. Germline V gene sequence: CDR1 MNHEY, CDR2 SMNVEV (reference sequence). CDR3 protein: CASRKGTANSPLHF. The CDR3 nucleotides read TGTGCCAGCCGGAAGGGGACGGCAAATTCACCCCTCCACTTT.